This T cell receptor beta chain was sequenced for a study of blood T cell repertoires in COVID-19. Study-level information: Italy, Spain and the United States were the sources of the convalescent and acute COVID-19 samples.

V lost 0 bases and J 4 bases, leaving 4 bases between the germline ends. Per the germline V gene, CDR1 is SGHAT and CDR2 is FQNNGV. The CDR3 runs 12 residues. TCRdb keeps only in-frame clones here, not all; method: immunoSEQ multiplex PCR. The sample contains 100,000 to 140,000 clones, 60% to 85% of which appear only once. Sequencing was carried out using peripheral blood. The origin of this receptor is a man aged 65 to 85 with acute or convalescent COVID-19. The chain uses TRBV11-2 and TRBJ2-7; D not resolved. The CDR3 DNA is TGTGCCAGCAGCTTAGATGTATACGAGCAGTACTTC. It codes for CASSLDVYEQYF.